Below, 10 T cell receptor beta chains from the same sample are listed, as sequenced in a study of T cell responses to AZD1222 COVID-19 vaccine. Profiling relied on immunoSEQ multiplex PCR, and the TCRdb table lists in-frame clones only, not all of them. The sample includes 140,000 to 150,000 clones, approximately 90% of them seen just once. Sequences were derived from peripheral blood, sampled on day 0 of AZD1222 vaccination. Receptors were obtained from an adult in good health.

The gene calls are TRBV12-5 and TRBJ2-7; D unresolved. The V gene's germline CDR1 is LGHNT and CDR2 FRNRAP. Trimming shortened V by 1 base and J by 7 bases, and 5 bases separated the two germline ends. CDR3 size: 11 residues. CDR3 residues: CASGLGAEQYF. DNA for the CDR3: TGTGCTAGTGGTTTGGGGGCGGAGCAGTACTTC.

The chain couples TRBV6-5 to TRBJ2-1; D possibly corresponds to TRBD2 (5 bases). The CDR3 contains 14 residues. Looked up from germline, CDR1 is MNHEY and CDR2 is SVGAGI. Trimming removed 2 bases at V and 12 bases at J, with 17 bases between. The CDR3 protein is CASSYAPRRTLQFF. DNA for the CDR3: TGTGCCAGCAGTTACGCGCCTCGTAGGACTTTGCAGTTCTTC.

This chain joins TRBV28 and TRBJ2-3; 9 bases agree with TRBD1. The CDR3 covers 14 residues. Trimming cost V 4 bases and J 6 bases; bases outside gene matches: 5. Germline CDR1 is MDHEN and CDR2 is SYDVKM. CDR3 sequence: CASSSGTGSDTQYF. DNA for the CDR3: TGTGCCAGCAGTTCCGGGACAGGGTCGGATACGCAGTATTTT. The whole variable domain, remainder taken from reference TRBV28 and TRBJ2-3, is DVKVTQSSRYLVKRTGEKVFLECVQDMDHENMFWYRQDPGLGLRLIYFSYDVKMKEKGDIPEGYSVSREKKERFSLILESASTNQTSMYLCASSSGTGSDTQYFGPGTRLTVL.

This clone appeared a few times. The rearrangement joins TRBV4-1 to TRBJ2-7; D ambiguous. This CDR3 comprises 14 residues. The V gene's germline CDR1 is MGHRA and CDR2 YSYEKL. The V end lost 1 base, the J end lost 4 bases, and 11 bases lay between the germline ends. CDR3 nucleotides: TGCGCCAGCAGCCAAGGCCCCGACGGGTACGAGCAGTACTTC. It is translated as CASSQGPDGYEQYF.

The V gene is TRBV5-1, the J gene TRBJ1-1, with 8 nucleotides matching TRBD1. With 1 base clipped from V and 6 bases from J, the junction kept 11 bases outside the gene matches. Germline values: CDR1 SGHRS, CDR2 YFSETQ. This CDR3 has 16 amino acids. The CDR3 sequence is CASSLTGGTERAEAFF. Here the CDR3 DNA reads TGCGCCAGCAGCTTGACAGGGGGGACGGAGCGCGCTGAAGCTTTCTTT.

This chain uses TRBV6-2 or TRBV6-3 with TRBJ2-2, with D tentatively TRBD2 (6 bases). Germline-derived CDR1 and CDR2 are MNHEY and SVGEGT. The V end lost 8 bases, the J end lost 4 bases, and 20 bases lay between the germline ends. CDR3 length: 16 residues. In nucleotides, the CDR3 is TGTGCCAGCTGTTGGGATCTAGCGAGTAGCACCGGGGAGCTGTTTTTT. This sequence encodes CASCWDLASSTGELFF.

V is TRBV11-2 and J is TRBJ2-1; D may be TRBD2 (5 bases). The CDR3 extends over 15 amino acids. The germline gives CDR1 SGHAT, CDR2 FQNNGV. Trimming stripped 0 bases from V and 9 bases from J, with 15 bases between. This chain's CDR3 is CASSLDRLSYGEQFF. In DNA, the CDR3 is TGTGCCAGCAGCTTAGACCGACTATCTTACGGTGAGCAGTTCTTC.

This clone has just one count. This chain uses TRBV19 with TRBJ2-1, with D possibly being TRBD1 (5 bases). The CDR3 contains 13 residues. Deletions cut 5 bases from V and 6 bases from J, with 11 bases between. Germline V gene sequence: CDR1 LNHDA, CDR2 SQIVND (reference sequence). Written as DNA, the CDR3 is TGTGCCAGTAGTTCCCAGGGTCTCAATGAGCAGTTCTTC. Translation: CASSSQGLNEQFF.

The chain recombines TRBV28 with TRBJ1-2; weak D call: TRBD1 (6 bases). Trimming removed 7 bases at V and 2 bases at J, with 8 bases between. CDR3 size: 12 residues. CDR1 is MDHEN, CDR2 SYDVKM, per germline. The CDR3 DNA sequence: TGTGCCAGCACCACAGGGAACTATGGCTACACCTTC. Translated, it gives CASTTGNYGYTF.

The genes are TRBV11-3 and TRBJ2-2, with 8 bases identical to TRBD2. Germline V gene sequence: CDR1 SGHNT, CDR2 YENEEA. This CDR3 contains 17 residues. V dropped 4 bases and J dropped 0; count of bases not matched to a gene: 7. CDR3: CASSSHLAGANTGELFF. Here the CDR3 DNA reads TGTGCCAGCAGCTCCCATCTAGCGGGTGCGAACACCGGGGAGCTGTTTTTT.